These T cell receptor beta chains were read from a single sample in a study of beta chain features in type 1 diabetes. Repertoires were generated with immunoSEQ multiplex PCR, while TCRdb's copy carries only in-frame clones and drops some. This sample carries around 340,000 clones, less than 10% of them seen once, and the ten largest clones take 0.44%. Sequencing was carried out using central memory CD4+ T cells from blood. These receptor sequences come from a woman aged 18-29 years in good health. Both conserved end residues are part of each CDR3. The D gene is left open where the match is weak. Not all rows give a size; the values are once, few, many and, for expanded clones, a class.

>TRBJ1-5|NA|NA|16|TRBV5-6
CASSLFQGTTDQPQHF
TGTGCCAGCAGCTTGTTTCAGGGGACGACGGATCAGCCCCAGCATTTT
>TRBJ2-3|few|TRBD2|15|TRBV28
CASSHRGRATDTQYF
TGTGCCAGCAGTCACCGCGGGAGGGCCACAGATACGCAGTATTTT
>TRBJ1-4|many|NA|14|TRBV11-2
CASSPLGLSEKLFF
TGTGCCAGCAGCCCTTTGGGGCTCTCGGAAAAACTGTTTTTT
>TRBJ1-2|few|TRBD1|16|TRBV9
CASSPGQGAGSYGYTF
TGTGCCAGCAGCCCGGGACAGGGGGCCGGATCCTATGGCTACACCTTC
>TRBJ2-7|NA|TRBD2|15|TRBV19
CASSIGLAGTYEQYF
TGTGCCAGTAGTATTGGACTAGCGGGCACCTACGAGCAGTACTTC
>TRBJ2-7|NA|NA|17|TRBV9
CASSVGDLTFGSYEQYF
NA
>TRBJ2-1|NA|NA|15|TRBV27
CASSLSRQKNNEQFF
TGTGCCAGCAGTTTATCCCGACAGAAGAACAATGAGCAGTTCTTC
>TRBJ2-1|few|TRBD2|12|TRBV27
CASTEAGGLQFF
TGTGCCAGCACAGAAGCGGGAGGGCTGCAGTTCTTC
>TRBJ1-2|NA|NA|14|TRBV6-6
CAISAGGGNYGYTF
TGTGCCATCAGTGCCGGGGGGGGAAACTATGGCTACACCTTC
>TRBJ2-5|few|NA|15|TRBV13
CASSARPGIQETQYF
TGTGCCAGCAGCGCCCGACCCGGGATCCAAGAGACCCAGTACTTC
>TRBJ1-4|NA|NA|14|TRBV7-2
CASSLAGEIGKLFF
TGTGCCAGCAGCTTAGCGGGGGAAATAGGAAAACTGTTTTTT
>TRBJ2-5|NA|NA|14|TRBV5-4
CASSLGTREETQYF
TGTGCCAGCAGCTTGGGTACCAGGGAAGAGACCCAGTACTTC
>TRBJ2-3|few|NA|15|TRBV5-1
CASSLAVFGTDTQYF
TGCGCCAGCAGCTTGGCGGTGTTTGGCACAGATACGCAGTATTTT
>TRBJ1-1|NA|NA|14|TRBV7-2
CASSPLGGHTEAFF
TGTGCCAGCAGCCCACTCGGGGGCCACACTGAAGCTTTCTTT
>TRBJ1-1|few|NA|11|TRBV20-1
CSVEGTTEAFF
TGCAGTGTAGAGGGGACCACTGAAGCTTTCTTT
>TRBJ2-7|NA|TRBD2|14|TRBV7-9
CASSFVAGVDEQYF
TGTGCCAGCAGCTTCGTAGCGGGAGTGGACGAGCAGTACTTC
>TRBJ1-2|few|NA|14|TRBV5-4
CASSLVQSNYGYTF
TGTGCCAGCAGCTTGGTACAGTCTAACTATGGCTACACCTTC
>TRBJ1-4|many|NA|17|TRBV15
CATSRDLGSASNEKLFF
TGTGCCACCAGCAGAGATCTTGGCAGCGCGTCAAATGAAAAACTGTTTTTT
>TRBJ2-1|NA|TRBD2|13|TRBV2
CASSETSANEQFF
TGTGCCAGCAGTGAGACTAGCGCCAATGAGCAGTTCTTC
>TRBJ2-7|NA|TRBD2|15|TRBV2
CASGMGLAGSYEQYF
TGTGCCAGCGGGATGGGGCTAGCGGGTAGCTACGAGCAGTACTTC
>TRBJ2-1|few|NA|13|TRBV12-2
CASRPRLADEQFF
TGTGCAAGTCGCCCGAGACTAGCGGATGAGCAGTTCTTC
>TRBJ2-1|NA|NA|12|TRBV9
CASSVGDEGQFF
TGTGCCAGCAGCGTAGGGGACGAAGGGCAGTTCTTC
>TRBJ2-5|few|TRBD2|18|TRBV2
CASSERGLAEGFKETQYF
TGTGCCAGCAGTGAAAGAGGACTAGCGGAGGGATTTAAAGAGACCCAGTACTTC
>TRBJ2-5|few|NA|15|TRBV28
CASSPRGVGQETQYF
TGTGCCAGCAGTCCCCGGGGCGTGGGCCAAGAGACCCAGTACTTC
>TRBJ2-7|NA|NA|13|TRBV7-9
CASRLDSHYEQYF
TGTGCCAGCCGCTTAGATTCCCACTACGAGCAGTACTTC
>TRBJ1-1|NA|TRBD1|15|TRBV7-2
CASSLAGTGGTEAFF
TGTGCCAGCAGCTTAGCGGGCACAGGGGGCACTGAAGCTTTCTTT
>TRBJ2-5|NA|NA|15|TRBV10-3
CAISESRSGQETQYF
TGTGCCATCAGTGAGTCGCGTAGCGGCCAAGAGACCCAGTACTTC
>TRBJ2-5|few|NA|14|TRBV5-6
CASSLRRGIETQYF
TGTGCCAGCAGCTTACGAAGGGGCATAGAGACCCAGTACTTC
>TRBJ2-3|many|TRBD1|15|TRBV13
CASSSRDRGIGTQYF
TGTGCCAGCAGCTCTAGGGACAGGGGAATTGGTACGCAGTATTTT
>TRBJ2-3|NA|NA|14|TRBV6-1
CAISESNGQNTQYF
TGTGCCATCAGTGAGTCGAACGGCCAGAATACGCAGTATTTT
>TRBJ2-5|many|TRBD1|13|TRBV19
CASSKNRGETQYF
TGTGCCAGTAGCAAAAACAGGGGTGAGACCCAGTACTTC
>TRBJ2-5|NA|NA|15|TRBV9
CASSVAGAVQETQYF
TGTGCCAGCAGCGTAGCCGGGGCGGTTCAAGAGACCCAGTACTTC
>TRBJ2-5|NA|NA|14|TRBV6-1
CASSDRAPQETQYF
TGTGCCAGCAGTGACCGGGCCCCACAAGAGACCCAGTACTTC
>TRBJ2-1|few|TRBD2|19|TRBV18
CASSPVSLAGGPSYNEQFF
TGTGCCAGCTCACCGGTTTCTCTGGCGGGAGGGCCTTCATACAATGAGCAGTTCTTC
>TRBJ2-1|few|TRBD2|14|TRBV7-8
CASSLVAGAHEQFF
TGTGCCAGCAGCTTAGTGGCGGGAGCGCATGAGCAGTTCTTC
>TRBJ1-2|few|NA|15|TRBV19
CASKPDPGAHYGYTF
TGTGCCAGCAAACCCGACCCGGGGGCGCACTATGGCTACACCTTC
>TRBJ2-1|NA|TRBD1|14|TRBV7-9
CASSRDRGNNEQFF
TGTGCCAGCAGCCGGGACAGGGGCAACAATGAGCAGTTCTTC
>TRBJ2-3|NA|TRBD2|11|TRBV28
CGAGSTDTQYF
TGTGGAGCGGGAAGCACAGATACGCAGTATTTT
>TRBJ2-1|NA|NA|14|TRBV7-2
CASSYKQVSGEQFF
TGTGCCAGCAGCTATAAACAGGTTTCGGGTGAGCAGTTCTTC
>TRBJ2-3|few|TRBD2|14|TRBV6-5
CASSAGGSTDTQYF
TGTGCCAGCAGTGCGGGAGGGAGTACAGATACGCAGTATTTT
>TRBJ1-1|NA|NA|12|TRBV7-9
CASSFEGTEAFF
TGTGCCAGCAGCTTTGAGGGCACTGAAGCTTTCTTT
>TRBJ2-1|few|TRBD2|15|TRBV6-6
CASSQTSGSHNEQFF
TGTGCCAGCAGTCAAACTAGCGGGAGTCATAATGAGCAGTTCTTC
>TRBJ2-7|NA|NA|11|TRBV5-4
CASSLGGEQYF
TGTGCCAGCAGCTTAGGGGGAGAGCAGTACTTC
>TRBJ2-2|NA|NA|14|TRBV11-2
CASSLGTNTGELFF
TGTGCCAGCAGCTTGGGAACAAACACCGGGGAGCTGTTTTTT
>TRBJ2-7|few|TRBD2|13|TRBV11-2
CASSLESASGAIF
TGTGCCAGCAGCTTAGAATCAGCTAGCGGAGCGATCTTC
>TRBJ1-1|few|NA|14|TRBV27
CASSHNREQVEAFF
TGTGCCAGCAGCCACAACAGGGAACAGGTCGAAGCTTTCTTT
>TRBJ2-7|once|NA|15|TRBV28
CASSLWAVGVYEQYF
TGTGCCAGCAGTTTATGGGCAGTTGGGGTTTACGAGCAGTACTTC
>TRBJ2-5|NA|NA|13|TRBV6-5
CASSYSGGETQYF
TGTGCCAGCAGTTACTCAGGCGGGGAGACCCAGTACTTC